A single sample is the source of the 20 T cell receptor beta chains below, sequenced in a study of shared T cell receptors in the human thymus. Method: immunoSEQ multiplex PCR; TCRdb's copy keeps in-frame clones and lacks some. The sample yields hundreds of thousands of clones, roughly 88% seen once. These data also formed part of another study, on human thymus T cells.

The sequencing sample was made of thymocytes. The receptor source for this set is a boy in the first two years of life with a congenital heart defect.

This clone has a handful of counts. This rearrangement joins TRBV7-2 to TRBJ2-3, with 11 positions matching TRBD2. Germline V lookup: CDR1 SGHTA, CDR2 FQGNSA. This CDR3 region has 15 residues. Trimming took 0 bases from V and 4 from J; bases not matched to a gene: 0. The CDR3 DNA follows: TGTGCCAGCAGCTTAGCACTAGCGGGAGCAGATACGCAGTATTTT. Translation gives CASSLALAGADTQYF.

This chain joins TRBV7-9 and TRBJ2-7; possible D gene TRBD1, 6 bases. The CDR3 has 19 residues. Germline V gene data show CDR1 as SEHNR and CDR2 as FQNEAQ (reference sequence). The germline V and J ends were trimmed by 1 base and 0 bases, with 22 bases remaining between them. The CDR3 DNA follows: TGTGCCAGCAGCTTAGGCCCACCGAGGGGGAGCGCCGGCTCCTACGAGCAGTACTTC. This codes for CASSLGPPRGSAGSYEQYF.

The rearrangement uses TRBV4-1 and TRBJ2-7, with 7 bases identical to TRBD2. The CDR3 contains 15 residues. The trim removed 2 bases at V and 5 bases at J, leaving 9 bases unmatched. Germline V gene lookup returns CDR1 MGHRA and CDR2 YSYEKL. The CDR3 region is CASSQPAGRGDEQYF. CDR3 in DNA: TGCGCCAGCAGCCAACCAGCGGGAAGGGGCGACGAGCAGTACTTC.

This chain links TRBV18 with TRBJ2-7, with TRBD2 matching over 12 bases. The V and J ends lost 2 bases and 5 bases, in that order; junction bases with no gene match: 13. This CDR3 is 18 amino acids long. Germline assignment: CDR1 KGHSH and CDR2 LQKENI. The CDR3 DNA follows: TGTGCCAGCTCACCATGGGAACTAGCGGGAGGAAGTATCCACGAGCAGTACTTC. Amino acid sequence: CASSPWELAGGSIHEQYF.

This clone was seen once. The gene calls are TRBV5-1 and TRBJ2-1, with a possible D match to TRBD1 (6 bases). Trimming removed 2 bases from V and 1 base from J, with 10 bases in between. The CDR3 loop spans 15 amino acids. Germline V lookup: CDR1 SGHRS, CDR2 YFSETQ. The CDR3 loop reads CASSLQGGSYNEQFF. Written as DNA, the CDR3 is TGCGCCAGCAGCTTACAGGGTGGGTCCTACAATGAGCAGTTCTTC.

The chain recombines TRBV2 with TRBJ1-1; no reliable D call. The CDR3 sequence is 10 residues long. Germline CDR1 SNHLY, CDR2 FYNNEI. V was shortened by 2 bases and J by 8 bases, with 3 bases between the two germline ends. The CDR3 DNA reads TGTGCCAGCAGTGAACAAGAAGCTTTCTTT. Its protein is CASSEQEAFF.

This clone was detected once. The chain couples TRBV27 to TRBJ2-1; weak D call: TRBD1 (5 bases). This CDR3 comprises 16 residues. CDR1 MNHEY and CDR2 SMNVEV come from the germline V gene (reference sequence). Deletions cut 0 bases from V and 8 bases from J, with 17 bases between. CDR3 nucleotides: TGTGCCAGCAGTTTATCGAGCAGACAGCGACCCGATGAGCAGTTCTTC. Protein sequence: CASSLSSRQRPDEQFF.

The V gene is TRBV4-2, the J gene TRBJ1-2; a weak D match, TRBD1 (6 bases). The CDR3 totals 15 residues. V shed 0 bases and J shed 8 bases, with 16 bases lying between them. Germline CDR1 LGHNA, CDR2 YNFKEQ. The CDR3 nucleotides read TGTGCCAGCAGCCAAGAAGTTTGGGGGCGCGGAGGCTACACCTTC. Translating it yields CASSQEVWGRGGYTF.

The CDR3 nucleotides are TGTGCCAGCAGCCCTGGGGGGGGATGGATCCACGAGCAGTACTTC. Its protein is CASSPGGGWIHEQYF. This chain links TRBV11-3 with TRBJ2-7; 7 positions match TRBD2. Unmatched junction bases numbered 12, after V lost 5 bases and J lost 5 bases. The germline V gene has CDR1 SGHNT and CDR2 YENEEA. The CDR3 is 15 amino acids.

This clone was observed once. The J gene is TRBJ1-2, the V gene TRBV5-4; D not certain. Trimming removed 0 bases from V and 4 bases from J, with 10 bases in between. CDR1 is SGHNT, CDR2 YYREEE, per germline (reference sequence). There are 14 residues in the CDR3. The CDR3: CASSLEEWAYGYTF. The CDR3 DNA sequence: TGTGCCAGCAGCTTGGAAGAATGGGCCTATGGCTACACCTTC.

In nucleotides, the CDR3 is TGTGCCAGCCCTTCCCCAGGCCCCGATCGATCTAACTATGGCTACACCTTC. It codes for CASPSPGPDRSNYGYTF. The chain combines TRBV27 with TRBJ1-2, with D unclear. V was cut by 8 bases and J by 0 bases, with 22 bases left in between. This CDR3 contains 17 residues. Germline V gives CDR1 MNHEY, CDR2 SMNVEV (reference sequence).

The V gene is TRBV6-5, the J gene TRBJ2-2, with TRBD2 identical over 7 bases. The V segment lost 6 bases and the J segment 6 bases; nucleotides outside the gene matches: 10. Germline V gene sequence: CDR1 MNHEY, CDR2 SVGAGI. This CDR3 is 15 amino acids long. CDR3 region: CASRWRESQPGELFF. CDR3 nucleotide sequence: TGTGCCAGCAGATGGCGGGAGTCCCAACCCGGGGAGCTGTTTTTT.

V gene TRBV19 combines with J gene TRBJ1-1; TRBD1 might be the D (5 bases). The CDR3 runs 18 residues. Germline V gives CDR1 LNHDA, CDR2 SQIVND (reference sequence). The V gene lost 3 bases and the J gene lost 0 bases, with 20 bases spanning the gap. In DNA form, the CDR3 reads TGTGCCAGTAGTATTCCCCGGCAGGGCACGGGCCTGAACACTGAAGCTTTCTTT. Protein product: CASSIPRQGTGLNTEAFF. The full variable domain, completed using reference TRBV19 and TRBJ1-1, is DGGITQSPKYLFRKEGQNVTLSCEQNLNHDAMYWYRQDPGQGLRLIYYSQIVNDFQKGDIAEGYSVSREKKESFPLTVTSAQKNPTAFYLCASSIPRQGTGLNTEAFFGQGTRLTVV.

The chain recombines TRBV19 with TRBJ2-7; 7 bases align to TRBD1. The CDR3 runs 14 residues. After removal of 5 bases from V and 2 bases from J, the junction contained 6 bases not matched to a gene. Per the germline V gene, CDR1 is LNHDA and CDR2 is SQIVND (reference sequence). The CDR3 spells CASSPRQGPYEQYF. As DNA, the CDR3 is TGTGCCAGTAGTCCTCGACAGGGACCCTACGAGCAGTACTTC.

This clone was observed once. This chain links TRBV4-1 with TRBJ2-7; 8 nucleotides match TRBD1. CDR1 and CDR2 from the germline V gene are MGHRA and YSYEKL. The CDR3 extends over 16 amino acids. With V trimmed by 1 base and J by 3 bases, 8 bases remained unmatched. CDR3 nucleotide sequence: TGCGCCAGCAGCCAAGTTCCGCCAGGGGGCGGCTACGAGCAGTACTTC. It codes for CASSQVPPGGGYEQYF.

The rearrangement joins TRBV2 to TRBJ2-7; tentative D call: TRBD1 (7 bases). The germline V gene encodes CDR1 SNHLY and CDR2 FYNNEI. This CDR3 contains 18 residues. Trimming took off 0 bases at V and 5 bases at J, with 23 bases between the two ends. In DNA form, the CDR3 reads TGTGCCAGCAGTGAAGCGAATCGGGGGCAGACAGGGTCCCACGAGCAGTACTTC. Translation gives CASSEANRGQTGSHEQYF.

In its sample, this clone was seen once. Other DNA sequences within the sample encode an identical CDR3. This chain connects TRBV20-1 to TRBJ2-3, with D perhaps matching TRBD2 (5 bases). The germline V gene has CDR1 DFQATT and CDR2 SNEGSKA (reference sequence). Trimming removed 6 bases at V and 4 bases at J, with 8 bases between. CDR3 length: 11 amino acids. The CDR3 DNA sequence: TGCAGTGCCACGCGGGCAGATACGCAGTATTTT. Amino acid sequence: CSATRADTQYF.

The chain uses TRBV2 and TRBJ2-5; D unclear. Germline CDR1 is SNHLY and CDR2 is FYNNEI. The CDR3 covers 12 residues. The V end lost 6 bases, the J end lost 4 bases, and 9 bases lay between the germline ends. In nucleotides, the CDR3 is TGTGCCAGCAGGGGCCAACGAGAGACCCAGTACTTC. Protein sequence: CASRGQRETQYF.

The gene calls are TRBV25-1 and TRBJ2-1, with 7 bases that match TRBD1. With 4 bases clipped from V and 5 bases from J, the junction kept 8 bases outside the gene matches. Germline CDR1 MGHDK, CDR2 SYGVNS. The CDR3 runs to 15 residues. CDR3 DNA sequence: TGTGCCAGCAGTGGAAGGGACAGTACCCACAATGAGCAGTTCTTC. Its protein product is CASSGRDSTHNEQFF.

The rearrangement joins TRBV4-2 to TRBJ2-7, with 9 bases fitting TRBD2. After removal of 2 bases from V and 1 base from J, the junction contained 6 bases not matched to a gene. Germline V lookup: CDR1 LGHNA, CDR2 YNFKEQ. This CDR3 is built from 16 residues. CDR3 bases: TGTGCCAGCAGCCAACGCCCAGCGGGAGGTTCCTACGAGCAGTACTTC. It encodes CASSQRPAGGSYEQYF.